Detailed here is one T cell receptor beta chain. The data were obtained in a study of blood T cell repertoires in COVID-19. The method was immunoSEQ multiplex PCR; TCRdb's version includes in-frame clones alone and lacks a portion of them. The data hold 200,000 to 300,000 clones, with approximately 86% observed a single time. CDR3 length equals 13 residues. Germline CDR1 reads SQVTM; CDR2 reads ANQGSEA. Between the trimmed V and J ends, which lost 5 bases and 6 bases, there was a span of 15 bases. Sequencing was done on a sample of peripheral blood. The chain uses TRBV29-1 and TRBJ2-3; D remains ambiguous. This clonotype was obtained from a woman in her sixties with active or convalescent COVID-19. CDR3 bases: TGCAGCGTTACTCAAAAATCTTCCGATACGCAGTATTTT. Encoded protein: CSVTQKSSDTQYF.